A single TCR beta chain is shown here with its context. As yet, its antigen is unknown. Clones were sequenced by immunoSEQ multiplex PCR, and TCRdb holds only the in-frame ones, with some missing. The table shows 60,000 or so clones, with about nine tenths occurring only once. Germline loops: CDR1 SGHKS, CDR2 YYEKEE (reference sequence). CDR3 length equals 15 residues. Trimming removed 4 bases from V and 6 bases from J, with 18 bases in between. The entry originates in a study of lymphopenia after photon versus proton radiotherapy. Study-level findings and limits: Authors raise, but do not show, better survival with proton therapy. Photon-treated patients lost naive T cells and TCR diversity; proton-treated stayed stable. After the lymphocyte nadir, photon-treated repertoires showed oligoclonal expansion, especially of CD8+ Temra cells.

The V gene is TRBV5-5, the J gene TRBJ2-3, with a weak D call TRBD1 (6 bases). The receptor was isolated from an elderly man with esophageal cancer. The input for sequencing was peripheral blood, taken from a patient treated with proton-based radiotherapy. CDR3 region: CASSPIPGTSDTQYF. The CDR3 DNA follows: TGTGCCAGCAGCCCGATTCCGGGGACAAGTGATACGCAGTATTTT.